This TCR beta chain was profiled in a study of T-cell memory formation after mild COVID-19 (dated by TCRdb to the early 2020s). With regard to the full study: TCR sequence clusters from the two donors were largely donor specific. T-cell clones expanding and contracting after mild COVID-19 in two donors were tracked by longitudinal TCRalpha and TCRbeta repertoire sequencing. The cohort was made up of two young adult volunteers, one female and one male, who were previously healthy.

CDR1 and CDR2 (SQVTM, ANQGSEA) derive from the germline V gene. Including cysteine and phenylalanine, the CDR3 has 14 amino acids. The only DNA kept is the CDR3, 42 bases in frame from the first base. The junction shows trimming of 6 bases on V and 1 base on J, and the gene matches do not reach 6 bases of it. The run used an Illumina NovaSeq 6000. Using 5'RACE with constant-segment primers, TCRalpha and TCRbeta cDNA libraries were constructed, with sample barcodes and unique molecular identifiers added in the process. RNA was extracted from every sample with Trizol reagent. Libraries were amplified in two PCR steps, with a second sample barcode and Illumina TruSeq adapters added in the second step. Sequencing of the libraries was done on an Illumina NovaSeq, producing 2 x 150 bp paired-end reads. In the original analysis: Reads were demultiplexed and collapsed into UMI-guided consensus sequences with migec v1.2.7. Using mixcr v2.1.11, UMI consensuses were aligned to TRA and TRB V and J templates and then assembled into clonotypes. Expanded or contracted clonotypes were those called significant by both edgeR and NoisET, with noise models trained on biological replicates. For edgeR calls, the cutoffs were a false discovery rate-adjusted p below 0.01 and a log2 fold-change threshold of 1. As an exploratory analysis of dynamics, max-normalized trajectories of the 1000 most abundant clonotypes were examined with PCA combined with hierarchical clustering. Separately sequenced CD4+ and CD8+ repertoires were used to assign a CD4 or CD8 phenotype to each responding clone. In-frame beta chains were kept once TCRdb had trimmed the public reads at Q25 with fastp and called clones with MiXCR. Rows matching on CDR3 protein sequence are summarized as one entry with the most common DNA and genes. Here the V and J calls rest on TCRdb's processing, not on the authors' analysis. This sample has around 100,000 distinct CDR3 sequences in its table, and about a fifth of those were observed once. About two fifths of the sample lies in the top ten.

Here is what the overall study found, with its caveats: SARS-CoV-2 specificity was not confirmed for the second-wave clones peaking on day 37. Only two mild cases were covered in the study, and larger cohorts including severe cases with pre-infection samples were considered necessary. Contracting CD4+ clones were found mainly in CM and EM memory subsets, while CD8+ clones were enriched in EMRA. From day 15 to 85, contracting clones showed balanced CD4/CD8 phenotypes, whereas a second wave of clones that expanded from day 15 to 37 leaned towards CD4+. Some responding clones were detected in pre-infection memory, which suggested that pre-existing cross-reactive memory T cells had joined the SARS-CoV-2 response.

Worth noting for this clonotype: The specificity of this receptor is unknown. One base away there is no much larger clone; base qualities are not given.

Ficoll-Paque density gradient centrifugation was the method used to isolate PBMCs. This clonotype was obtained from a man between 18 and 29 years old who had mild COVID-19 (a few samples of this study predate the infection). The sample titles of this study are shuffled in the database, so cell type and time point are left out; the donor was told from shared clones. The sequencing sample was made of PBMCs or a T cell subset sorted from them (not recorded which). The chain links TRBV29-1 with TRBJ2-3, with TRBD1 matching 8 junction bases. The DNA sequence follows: TGCAGCGTCGCCAGGGGGCCAGGCACAGATACGCAGTATTTT. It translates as CSVARGPGTDTQYF.